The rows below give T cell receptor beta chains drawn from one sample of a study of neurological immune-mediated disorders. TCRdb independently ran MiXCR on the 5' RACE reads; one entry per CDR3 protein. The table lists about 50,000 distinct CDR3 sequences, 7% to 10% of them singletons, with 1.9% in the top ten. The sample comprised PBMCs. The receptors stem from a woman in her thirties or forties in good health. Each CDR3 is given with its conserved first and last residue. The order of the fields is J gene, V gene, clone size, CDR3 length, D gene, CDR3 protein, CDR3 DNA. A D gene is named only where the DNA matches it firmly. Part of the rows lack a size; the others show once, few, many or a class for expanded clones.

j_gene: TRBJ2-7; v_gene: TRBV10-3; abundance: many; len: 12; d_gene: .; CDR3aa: CAISQIPYEQYF; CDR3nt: TGTGCCATCAGTCAGATACCCTACGAGCAGTACTTC
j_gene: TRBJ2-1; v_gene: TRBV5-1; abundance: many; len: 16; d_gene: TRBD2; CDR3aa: CASSLGASGGYNEQFF; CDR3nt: TGCGCCAGCAGCTTGGGGGCTAGCGGGGGGTACAATGAGCAGTTCTTC
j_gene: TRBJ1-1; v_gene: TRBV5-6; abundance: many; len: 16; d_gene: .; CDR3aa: CASSSLTGYWNTEAFF; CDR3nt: TGTGCCAGCAGCTCGTTGACAGGTTACTGGAACACTGAAGCTTTCTTT
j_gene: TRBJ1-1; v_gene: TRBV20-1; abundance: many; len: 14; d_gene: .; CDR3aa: CSAPGDPGGTEAFF; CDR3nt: TGCAGTGCTCCGGGGGACCCGGGTGGCACTGAAGCTTTCTTT
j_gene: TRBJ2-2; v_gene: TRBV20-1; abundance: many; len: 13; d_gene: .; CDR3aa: CSAPGGNTGELFF; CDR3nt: TGCAGTGCTCCTGGGGGGAACACCGGGGAGCTGTTTTTT
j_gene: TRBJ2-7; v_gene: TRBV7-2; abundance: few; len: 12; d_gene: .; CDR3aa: CASSFPRYEQYF; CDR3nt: TGTGCCAGCAGCTTCCCCCGGTACGAGCAGTACTTC
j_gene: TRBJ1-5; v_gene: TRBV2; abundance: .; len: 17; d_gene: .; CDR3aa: CASSDGIRGSSNQPQHF; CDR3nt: TGTGCCAGCAGTGATGGAATTAGGGGGTCAAGCAATCAGCCCCAGCATTTT
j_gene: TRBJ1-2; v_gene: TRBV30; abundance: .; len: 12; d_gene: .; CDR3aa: CAWRAKRLGYTF; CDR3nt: TGTGCCTGGAGGGCCAAGAGGCTTGGCTACACCTTC
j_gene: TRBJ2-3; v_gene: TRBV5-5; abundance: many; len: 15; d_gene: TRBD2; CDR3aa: CASSRDYIGADTQYF; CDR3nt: TGTGCCAGCAGCCGGGACTACATCGGAGCAGATACGCAGTATTTT
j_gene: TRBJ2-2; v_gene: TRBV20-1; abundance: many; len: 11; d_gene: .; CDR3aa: CSAENTGELFF; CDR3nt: TGCAGTGCGGAAAACACCGGGGAGCTGTTTTTT
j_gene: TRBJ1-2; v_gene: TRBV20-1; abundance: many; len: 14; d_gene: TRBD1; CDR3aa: CSAEDRGQTYGYTF; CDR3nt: TGCAGTGCTGAAGACAGGGGGCAAACCTATGGCTACACCTTC
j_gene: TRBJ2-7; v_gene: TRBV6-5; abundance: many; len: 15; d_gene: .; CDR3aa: CASSYAGASSYEQYF; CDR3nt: TGTGCCAGCAGTTACGCAGGGGCATCCTCCTACGAGCAGTACTTC
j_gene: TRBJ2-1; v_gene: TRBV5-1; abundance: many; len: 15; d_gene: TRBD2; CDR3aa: CASSLAGGTYNEQFF; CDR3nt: TGCGCCAGCAGCTTGGCGGGGGGGACCTACAATGAGCAGTTCTTC
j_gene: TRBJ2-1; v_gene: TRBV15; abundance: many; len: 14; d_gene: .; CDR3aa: CATSTLNQYNEQFF; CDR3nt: TGTGCCACGAGCACCCTCAACCAATACAATGAGCAGTTCTTC
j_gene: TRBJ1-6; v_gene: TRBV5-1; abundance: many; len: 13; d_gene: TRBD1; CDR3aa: CASSEDRESPLHF; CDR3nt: TGCGCCAGCAGCGAGGACAGGGAGTCACCCCTCCACTTT
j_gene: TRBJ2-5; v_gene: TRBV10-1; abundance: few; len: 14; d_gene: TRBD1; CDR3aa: CASSERQGEETQYF; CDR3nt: TGCGCCAGCAGTGAACGACAGGGTGAGGAGACCCAGTACTTC
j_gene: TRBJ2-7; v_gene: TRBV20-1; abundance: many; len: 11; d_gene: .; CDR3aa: CSARQEWKQYF; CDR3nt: TGCAGTGCCCGACAGGAGTGGAAGCAGTACTTC
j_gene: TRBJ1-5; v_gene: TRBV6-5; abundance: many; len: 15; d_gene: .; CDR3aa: CASSYRRDDNQPQHF; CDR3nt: TGTGCCAGCAGTTACCGCAGGGATGACAATCAGCCCCAGCATTTT
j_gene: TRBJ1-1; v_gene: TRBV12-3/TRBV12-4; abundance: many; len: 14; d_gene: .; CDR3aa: CASSLNRGNTEAFF; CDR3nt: TGTGCCAGCAGTTTAAATCGGGGGAACACTGAAGCTTTCTTT
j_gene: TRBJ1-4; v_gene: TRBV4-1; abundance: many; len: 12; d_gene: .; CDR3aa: CASRRGNEKLFF; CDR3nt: TGCGCCAGCAGGAGGGGGAATGAAAAACTGTTTTTT
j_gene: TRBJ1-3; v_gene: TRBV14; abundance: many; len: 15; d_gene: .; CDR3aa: CASSQFRDSGNTIYF; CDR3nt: TGTGCCAGCAGCCAATTCAGGGACTCTGGAAACACCATATATTTT
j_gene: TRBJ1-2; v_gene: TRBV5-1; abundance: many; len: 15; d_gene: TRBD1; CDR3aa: CASSLDRGSWYGYTF; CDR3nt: TGCGCCAGCAGCTTGGACAGGGGATCGTGGTATGGCTACACCTTC
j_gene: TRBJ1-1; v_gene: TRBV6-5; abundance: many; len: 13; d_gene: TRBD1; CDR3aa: CASSYSSTQGIFF; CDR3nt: TGTGCCAGCAGTTACTCGAGTACACAGGGGATCTTCTTT
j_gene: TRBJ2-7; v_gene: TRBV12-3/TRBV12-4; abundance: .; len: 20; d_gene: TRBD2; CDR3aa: CASSSPDGGLAGGTRYEQYF; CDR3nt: TGTGCCAGCAGCTCACCGGACGGGGGACTAGCGGGAGGCACACGCTACGAGCAGTACTTC
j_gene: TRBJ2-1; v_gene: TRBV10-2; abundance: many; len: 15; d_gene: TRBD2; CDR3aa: CASSALAGGRGEQFF; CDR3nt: TGCGCCAGCAGTGCACTTGCGGGGGGGCGGGGTGAGCAGTTCTTC
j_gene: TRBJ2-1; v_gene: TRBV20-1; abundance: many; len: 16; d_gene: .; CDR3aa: CSARGETPKNYNEQFF; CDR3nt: TGCAGTGCTAGGGGTGAGACTCCTAAGAACTACAATGAGCAGTTCTTC
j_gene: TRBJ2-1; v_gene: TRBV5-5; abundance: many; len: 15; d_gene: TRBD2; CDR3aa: CASSSTGTSMDEQFF; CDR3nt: TGTGCCAGCAGTTCTACCGGGACTAGTATGGATGAGCAGTTCTTC
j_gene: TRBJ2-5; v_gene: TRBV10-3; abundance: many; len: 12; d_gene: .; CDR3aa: CAISASEETQYF; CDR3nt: TGTGCCATCAGTGCTAGCGAAGAGACCCAGTACTTC
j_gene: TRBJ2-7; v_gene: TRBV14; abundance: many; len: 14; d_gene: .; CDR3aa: CASSQRSQFYEQYF; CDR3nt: TGTGCCAGCAGCCAAAGGTCCCAGTTCTACGAGCAGTACTTC
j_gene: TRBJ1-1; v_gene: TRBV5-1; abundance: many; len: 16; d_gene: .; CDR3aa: CASSYGTSQGRTEAFF; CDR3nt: TGCGCCAGCAGCTACGGGACCTCTCAGGGGAGGACTGAAGCTTTCTTT
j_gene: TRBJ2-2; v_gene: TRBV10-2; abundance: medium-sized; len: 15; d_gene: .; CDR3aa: CASRIDFTNTGELFF; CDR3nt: TGCGCCAGCAGAATCGATTTTACGAACACCGGGGAGCTGTTTTTT
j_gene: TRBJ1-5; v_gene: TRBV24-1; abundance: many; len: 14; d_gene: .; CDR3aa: CATSDADSNQPQHF; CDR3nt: TGTGCCACCAGTGATGCGGACAGTAACCAGCCCCAGCATTTT
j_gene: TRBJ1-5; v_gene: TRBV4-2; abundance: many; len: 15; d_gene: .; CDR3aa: CASSQEGRGTQPQHF; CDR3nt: TGTGCCAGCAGCCAAGAAGGTAGGGGGACTCAGCCCCAGCATTTT
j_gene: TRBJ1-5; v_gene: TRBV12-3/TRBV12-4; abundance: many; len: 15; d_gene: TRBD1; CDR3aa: CASSPGTGENQPQHF; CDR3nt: TGTGCCAGCAGTCCGGGGACAGGGGAGAATCAGCCCCAGCATTTT
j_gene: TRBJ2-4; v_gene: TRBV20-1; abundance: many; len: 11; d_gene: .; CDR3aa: CSAPRGDIQYF; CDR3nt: TGCAGTGCGCCCCGCGGGGACATTCAGTACTTC
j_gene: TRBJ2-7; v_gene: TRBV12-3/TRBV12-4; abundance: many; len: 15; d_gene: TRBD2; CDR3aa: CASRAGLAGSGEQYF; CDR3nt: TGTGCCAGCAGGGCGGGACTAGCGGGATCTGGTGAGCAGTACTTC
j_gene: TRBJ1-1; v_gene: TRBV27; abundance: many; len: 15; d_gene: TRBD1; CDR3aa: CASSLSQGAGTEAFF; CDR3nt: TGTGCCAGCAGTTTATCTCAGGGGGCAGGGACTGAAGCTTTCTTT
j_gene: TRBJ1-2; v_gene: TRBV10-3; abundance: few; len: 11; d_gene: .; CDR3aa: CAISFSSGYTF; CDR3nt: TGTGCCATCAGTTTTTCTAGTGGCTACACCTTC
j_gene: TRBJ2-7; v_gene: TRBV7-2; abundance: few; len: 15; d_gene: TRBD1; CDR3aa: CASSPRTGEIYEQYF; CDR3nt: TGTGCCAGCAGCCCGCGGACAGGGGAAATTTACGAGCAGTACTTC
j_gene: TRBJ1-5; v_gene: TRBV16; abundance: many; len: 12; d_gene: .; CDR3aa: CASGAGLEPQHF; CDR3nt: TGTGCCAGCGGGGCAGGGCTGGAGCCCCAGCATTTT
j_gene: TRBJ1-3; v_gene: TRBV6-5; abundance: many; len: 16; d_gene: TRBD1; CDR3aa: CASSERTGTGGGTIYF; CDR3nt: TGTGCCAGCAGTGAGAGAACCGGGACAGGTGGAGGGACCATATATTTT
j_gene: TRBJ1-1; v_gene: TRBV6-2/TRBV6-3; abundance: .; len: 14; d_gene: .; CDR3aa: CASKAVSPMLEAFF; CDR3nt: TGTGCCAGCAAAGCCGTCAGCCCTATGCTTGAAGCTTTCTTT
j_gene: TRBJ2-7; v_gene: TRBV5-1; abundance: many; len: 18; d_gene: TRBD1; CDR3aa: CASSLGDPGQGGSYEQYF; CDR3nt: TGCGCCAGCAGCTTGGGGGATCCGGGACAGGGGGGATCCTACGAGCAGTACTTC
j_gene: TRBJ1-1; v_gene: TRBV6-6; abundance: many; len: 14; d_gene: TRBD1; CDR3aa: CASRPGGMNTEAFF; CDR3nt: TGTGCCAGCAGACCAGGGGGTATGAACACTGAAGCTTTCTTT
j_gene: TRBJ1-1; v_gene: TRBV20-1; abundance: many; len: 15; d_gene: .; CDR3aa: CSARPIEAGQGEAFF; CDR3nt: TGCAGTGCTAGACCGATTGAAGCAGGGCAAGGTGAAGCTTTCTTT
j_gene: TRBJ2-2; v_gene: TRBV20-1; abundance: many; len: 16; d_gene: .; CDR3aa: CSARDGSGLESGELFF; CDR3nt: TGCAGTGCTAGAGATGGTAGCGGTTTGGAGTCTGGGGAGCTGTTTTTT
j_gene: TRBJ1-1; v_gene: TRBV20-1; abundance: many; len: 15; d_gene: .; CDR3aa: CSANGVGVSNTEAFF; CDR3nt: TGCAGTGCTAACGGGGTCGGGGTGTCGAACACTGAAGCTTTCTTT
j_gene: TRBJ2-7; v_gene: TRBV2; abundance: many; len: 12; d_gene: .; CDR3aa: CASRDITYEQYF; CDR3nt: TGTGCCAGCAGGGACATCACCTACGAGCAGTACTTC
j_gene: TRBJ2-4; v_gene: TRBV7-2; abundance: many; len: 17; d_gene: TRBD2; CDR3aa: CASSVPGLAAAPNIQYF; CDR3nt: TGTGCCAGCAGCGTCCCGGGACTAGCGGCCGCGCCAAACATTCAGTACTTC
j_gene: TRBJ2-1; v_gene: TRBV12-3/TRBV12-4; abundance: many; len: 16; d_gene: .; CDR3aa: CASSSNPFLGSAEQFF; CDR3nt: TGTGCCAGCAGTTCAAACCCCTTTCTGGGTAGCGCTGAGCAGTTCTTC
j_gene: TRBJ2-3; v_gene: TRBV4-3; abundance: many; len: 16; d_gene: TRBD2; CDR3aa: CASSQEASGVGDTQYF; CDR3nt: TGCGCCAGCAGCCAAGAAGCTAGCGGGGTGGGAGATACGCAGTATTTT
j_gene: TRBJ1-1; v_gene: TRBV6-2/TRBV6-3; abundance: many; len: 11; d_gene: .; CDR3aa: CASSQGSEAFF; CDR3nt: TGTGCCAGCAGCCAGGGGAGTGAAGCTTTCTTT
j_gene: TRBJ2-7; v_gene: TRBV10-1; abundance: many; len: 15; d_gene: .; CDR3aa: CASSETMHGGYEQYF; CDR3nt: TGCGCCAGCAGTGAGACCATGCACGGGGGCTACGAGCAGTACTTC
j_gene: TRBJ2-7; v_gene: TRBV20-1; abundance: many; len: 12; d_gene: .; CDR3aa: CSARAGSDEQYF; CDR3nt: TGCAGTGCCAGGGCCGGGTCGGACGAGCAGTACTTC
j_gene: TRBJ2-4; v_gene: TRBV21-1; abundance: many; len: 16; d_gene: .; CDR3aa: CASGIRAGLAKNIQYF; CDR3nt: TGTGCCAGCGGGATAAGGGCAGGTCTAGCCAAAAACATTCAGTACTTC
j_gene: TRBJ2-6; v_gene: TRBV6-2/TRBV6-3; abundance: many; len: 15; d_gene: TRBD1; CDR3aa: CASSGQGSGANVLTF; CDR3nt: TGTGCCAGCAGCGGACAGGGTTCTGGGGCCAACGTCCTGACTTTC
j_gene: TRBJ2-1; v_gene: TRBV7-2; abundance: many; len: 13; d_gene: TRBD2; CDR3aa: CATRLAEYNEQFF; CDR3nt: TGTGCCACCCGACTAGCGGAATACAATGAGCAGTTCTTC
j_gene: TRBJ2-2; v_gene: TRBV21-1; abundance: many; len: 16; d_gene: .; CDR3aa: CASSKVLREFTGELFF; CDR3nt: TGTGCCAGCAGCAAAGTTCTGCGGGAGTTCACCGGGGAGCTGTTTTTT
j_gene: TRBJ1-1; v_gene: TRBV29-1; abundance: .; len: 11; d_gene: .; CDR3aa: CSADGAVEAFF; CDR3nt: TGCAGCGCTGACGGGGCAGTTGAAGCTTTCTTT